A selection of T cell receptor beta chains follows, all from one sample in a study of T cell responses to AZD1222 COVID-19 vaccine. Sequencing used immunoSEQ multiplex PCR; TCRdb keeps in-frame clones, though not all of them. The repertoire holds around 67,000 clones, with 80% to 85% as singletons. Material: peripheral blood, obtained on day 0 of AZD1222 vaccination. These receptors all come from an adult in good health. Both conserved end residues are part of each CDR3. The size entry is marked missing in some rows and otherwise reads once, few, many or a size class.

TRBJ1-1 | few | TRBV23-1 | CASSLRLNTEAFF
TRBJ2-3 | . | TRBV7-3 | CASSFEHSTDTQYF
TRBJ1-4 | . | TRBV7-3 | CASSSPINSRTGEEKLFF
TRBJ2-1 | . | TRBV7-9 | CASSSPLQGITYNEQFF
TRBJ2-2 | . | TRBV7-9 | CASSLSQTRLFF
TRBJ2-3 | . | TRBV28 | CASSFTAVAANTQYF
TRBJ2-5 | . | TRBV21-1 | CASSISTIQQDMETQYF
TRBJ2-7 | . | TRBV5-1 | CASSPQAQWEQYF
TRBJ1-5 | . | TRBV27 | CASSLLGADQPQHF
TRBJ1-6 | . | TRBV7-3 | CASSFGGADSPLHF
TRBJ2-2 | . | TRBV7-3 | CASSLGDTGELFF
TRBJ2-5 | . | TRBV4-1 | CASSQAGLARETQYF
TRBJ2-2 | few | TRBV24-1 | CATSDVGIGRNTGELFF
TRBJ2-1 | . | TRBV11-3 | CASSSGPDNEQFF
TRBJ1-6 | . | TRBV21-1 | CASSTSLTGDNSPLHF
TRBJ1-1 | . | TRBV6-5 | CASSYVTGTEAFF
TRBJ1-1 | . | TRBV6-5 | CASIQGTGHTEAFF
TRBJ2-2 | . | TRBV7-2 | CASSHLGGWDPGELFF
TRBJ1-2 | once | TRBV6-5 | CASSYSGVRGYTF
TRBJ2-7 | . | TRBV4-2 | CASSQESSGRFSYEQYF
TRBJ1-5 | . | TRBV7-9 | CASSFSGNQPQHF
TRBJ2-5 | . | TRBV5-1 | CASSLAGNQETQYF
TRBJ1-2 | . | TRBV27 | CASSRRGLGELDGYTF
TRBJ1-5 | . | TRBV6-2/TRBV6-3 | CASSYIQYQPQHF
TRBJ2-7 | . | TRBV7-2 | CASSLNGLYEQYF
TRBJ2-7 | once | TRBV6-5 | CASRPRTGVYEQYF
TRBJ2-2 | few | TRBV7-3 | CASSLIAGQNTGELFF
TRBJ2-1 | . | TRBV28 | CASSLGRLAQFF
TRBJ1-5 | . | TRBV28 | CASSLIPGDGENYSNQPQHF
TRBJ1-1 | once | TRBV6-5 | CASSFTSTGGTEAFF